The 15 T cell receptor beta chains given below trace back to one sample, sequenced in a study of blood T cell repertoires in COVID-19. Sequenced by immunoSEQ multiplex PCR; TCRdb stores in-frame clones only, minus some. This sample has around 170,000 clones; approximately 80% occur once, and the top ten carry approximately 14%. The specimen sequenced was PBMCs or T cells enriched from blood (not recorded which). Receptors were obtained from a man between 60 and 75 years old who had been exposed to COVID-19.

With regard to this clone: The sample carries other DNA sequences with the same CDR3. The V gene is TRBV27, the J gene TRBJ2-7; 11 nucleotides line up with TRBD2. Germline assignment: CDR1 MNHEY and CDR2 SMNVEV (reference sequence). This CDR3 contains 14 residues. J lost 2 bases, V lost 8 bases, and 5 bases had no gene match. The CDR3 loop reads CASRSSGRTYEQYF. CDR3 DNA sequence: TGTGCCAGCCGGTCTAGCGGGAGGACCTACGAGCAGTACTTC.

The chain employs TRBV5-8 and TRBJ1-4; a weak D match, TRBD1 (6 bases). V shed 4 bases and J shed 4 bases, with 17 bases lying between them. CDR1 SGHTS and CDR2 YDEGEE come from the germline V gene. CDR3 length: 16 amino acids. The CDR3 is CASSKGVQGNNEKLFF. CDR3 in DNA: TGTGCCAGCAGCAAGGGAGTTCAGGGGAATAATGAAAAACTGTTTTTT.

The CDR3 spells CASSLATGHSPLHF. CDR3 DNA: TGTGCCAGCAGCTTGGCAACAGGACATTCACCCCTCCACTTT. The V gene is TRBV5-6, the J gene TRBJ1-6; tentatively, D is TRBD1 (5 bases). The CDR3 totals 14 residues. CDR1 is SGHDT and CDR2 is YYEEEE in the germline V gene. Trimming pared 0 bases from V and 8 bases from J, leaving 9 bases between.

In nucleotides, the CDR3 is TGTGCCAGCAGCCCGCTATTCGGACAGGAACCCTACGAGCAGTACTTC. As protein: CASSPLFGQEPYEQYF. The rearrangement links TRBV14 to TRBJ2-7; TRBD1 matches at 7 bases. The junction had 11 bases not matched to a gene; V was cut back by 4 bases and J by 2 bases. The CDR3 is made up of 16 amino acids. Germline V gives CDR1 SGHDN, CDR2 FVKESK.

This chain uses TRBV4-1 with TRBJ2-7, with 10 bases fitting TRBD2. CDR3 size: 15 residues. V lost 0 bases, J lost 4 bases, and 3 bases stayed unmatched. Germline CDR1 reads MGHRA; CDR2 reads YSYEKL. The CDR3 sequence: CASSQESGRAYEQYF. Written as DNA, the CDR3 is TGCGCCAGCAGCCAAGAAAGCGGGAGGGCGTACGAGCAGTACTTC.

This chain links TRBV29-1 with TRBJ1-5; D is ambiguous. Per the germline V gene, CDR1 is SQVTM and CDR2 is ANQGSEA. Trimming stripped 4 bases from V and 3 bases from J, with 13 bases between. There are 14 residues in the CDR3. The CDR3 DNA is TGCAGCGTTGTTGAGGGAGAGACCAATCAGCCCCAGCATTTT. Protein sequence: CSVVEGETNQPQHF. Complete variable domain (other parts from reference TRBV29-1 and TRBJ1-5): SAVISQKPSRDICQRGTSLTIQCQVDSQVTMMFWYRQQPGQSLTLIATANQGSEATYESGFVIDKFPISRPNLTFSTLTVSNMSPEDSSIYLCSVVEGETNQPQHFGDGTRLSIL.

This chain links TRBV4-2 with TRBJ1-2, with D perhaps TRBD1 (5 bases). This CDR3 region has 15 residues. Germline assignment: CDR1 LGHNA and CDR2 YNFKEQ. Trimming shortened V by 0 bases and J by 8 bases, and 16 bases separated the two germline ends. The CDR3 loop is CASSQDVGGLSGYTF. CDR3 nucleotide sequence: TGTGCCAGCAGCCAAGATGTCGGGGGTCTGAGCGGCTACACCTTC.

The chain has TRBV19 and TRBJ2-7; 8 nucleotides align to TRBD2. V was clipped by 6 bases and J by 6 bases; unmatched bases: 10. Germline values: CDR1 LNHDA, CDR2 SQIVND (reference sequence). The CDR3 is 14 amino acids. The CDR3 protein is CASRAQRGPGEQYF. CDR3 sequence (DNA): TGTGCCAGTAGGGCCCAGCGGGGGCCCGGCGAGCAGTACTTC.

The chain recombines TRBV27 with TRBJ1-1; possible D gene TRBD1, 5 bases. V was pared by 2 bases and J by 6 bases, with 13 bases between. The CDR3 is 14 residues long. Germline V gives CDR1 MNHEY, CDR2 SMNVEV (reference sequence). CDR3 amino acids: CASSLRRANAEAFF. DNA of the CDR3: TGTGCCAGCAGTTTACGCAGGGCTAACGCTGAAGCTTTCTTT.

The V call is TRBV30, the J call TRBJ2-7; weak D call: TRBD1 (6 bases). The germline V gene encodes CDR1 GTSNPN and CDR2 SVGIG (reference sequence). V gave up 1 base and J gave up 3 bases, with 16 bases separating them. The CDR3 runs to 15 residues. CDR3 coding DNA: TGTGCCTGGAGTGGAACCCGACAGGCGGTCTACGAGCAGTACTTC. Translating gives CAWSGTRQAVYEQYF.

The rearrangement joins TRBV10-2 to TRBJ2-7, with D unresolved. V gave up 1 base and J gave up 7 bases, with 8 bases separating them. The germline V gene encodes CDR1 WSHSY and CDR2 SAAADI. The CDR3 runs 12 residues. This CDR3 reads CASSELSFEQYF. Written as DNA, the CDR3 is TGCGCCAGCAGTGAGTTGAGTTTTGAGCAGTACTTC.

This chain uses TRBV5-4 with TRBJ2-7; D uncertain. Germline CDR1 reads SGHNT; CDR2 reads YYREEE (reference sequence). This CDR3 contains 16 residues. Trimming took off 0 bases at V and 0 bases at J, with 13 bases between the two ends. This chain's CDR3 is CASSLGGASSSYEQYF. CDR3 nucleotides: TGTGCCAGCAGCTTGGGAGGAGCGTCGAGCTCCTACGAGCAGTACTTC.

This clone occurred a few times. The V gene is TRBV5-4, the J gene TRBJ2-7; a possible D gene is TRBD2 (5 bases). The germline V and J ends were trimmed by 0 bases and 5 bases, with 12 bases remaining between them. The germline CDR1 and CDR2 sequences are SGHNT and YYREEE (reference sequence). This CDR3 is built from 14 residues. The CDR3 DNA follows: TGTGCCAGCAGCTTGGCCGGGGTAGGGAACGAGCAGTACTTC. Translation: CASSLAGVGNEQYF.

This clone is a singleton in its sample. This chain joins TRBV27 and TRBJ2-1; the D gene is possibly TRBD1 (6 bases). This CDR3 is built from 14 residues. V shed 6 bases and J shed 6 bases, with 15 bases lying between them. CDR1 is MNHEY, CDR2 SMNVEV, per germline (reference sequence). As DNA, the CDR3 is TGTGCCAGCAGAAGGACAGTGGCGGGCAATGAGCAGTTCTTC. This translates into CASRRTVAGNEQFF.

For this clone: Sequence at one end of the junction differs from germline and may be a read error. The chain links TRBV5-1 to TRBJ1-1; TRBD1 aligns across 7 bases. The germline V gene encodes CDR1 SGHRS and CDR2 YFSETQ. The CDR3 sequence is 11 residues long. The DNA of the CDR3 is TGCGCCAGCAGCCTCGGGACAGAAAGTATCTTT. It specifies CASSLGTESIF. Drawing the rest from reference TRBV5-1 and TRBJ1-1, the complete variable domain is KAGVTQTPRYLIKTRGQQVTLSCSPISGHRSVSWYQQTPGQGLQFLFEYFSETQRNKGNFPGRFSGRQFSNSRSEMNVSTLELGDSALYLCASSLGTESIFGQGTRLTVV.